Below, 20 T cell receptor beta chains from the same sample are listed, as sequenced in a study of human T cells and chemical hapten exposure. As for time point: patch test 1, 2 weeks after DPC sensitization. Treatment denoted: therapeutic diphenylcyclopropenone sensitization with weekly scalp DPC. MiXCR, run by TCRdb on the RACE reads, gives a single entry per CDR3 protein. The table lists tens of thousands of distinct CDR3 sequences, approximately 29% of them singletons. Sequences were derived from whole blood, sampled in connection with sensitization to the hapten diphenylcyclopropenone (DPC). These receptors were taken from a man aged 35 to 55 with alopecia areata. Some clones in this sample may be carry-over from other donors' samples.

This clonotype appeared a few times. V is TRBV20-1 and J is TRBJ2-3; D unresolved. Trimming cost V 2 bases and J 3 bases, with 6 bases left between them. The CDR3 covers 12 residues. Germline V gene data show CDR1 as DFQATT and CDR2 as SNEGSKA (reference sequence). CDR3 amino acids: CSARPQTDTQYF. CDR3 coding DNA: TGCAGTGCTAGACCCCAAACAGATACGCAGTATTTT.

This clonotype has only a few counts. This chain links TRBV28 with TRBJ2-1, with 11 bases fitting TRBD2. V lost 4 bases to trimming and J lost 4 bases; unmatched junction nucleotides: 6. The CDR3 covers 16 residues. Germline values: CDR1 MDHEN, CDR2 SYDVKM. CDR3 bases: TGTGCCAGCAGTTCACGACTAGCGGGACCTTACAATGAGCAGTTCTTC. Encoded protein: CASSSRLAGPYNEQFF.

This clonotype came up a few times. The chain combines TRBV20-1 with TRBJ2-3; D uncertain. The CDR3 covers 11 residues. Trimming took 3 bases from V and 4 from J, leaving 5 bases between them. Germline V gene lookup returns CDR1 DFQATT and CDR2 SNEGSKA (reference sequence). As DNA, the CDR3 is TGCAGTGCTAGTAGGTCAGATACGCAGTATTTT. Protein: CSASRSDTQYF.

V gene TRBV20-1 combines with J gene TRBJ2-4; 13 bases are a match to TRBD2. This CDR3 spans 15 amino acids. Losses at the gene ends were 3 bases for V and 10 bases for J; bases not matched to a gene: 9. Germline V gene sequence: CDR1 DFQATT, CDR2 SNEGSKA (reference sequence). The CDR3 sequence is CSASQSGTSGAIQYF. For the CDR3, the DNA is TGCAGTGCTAGTCAATCCGGGACTAGCGGGGCAATTCAGTACTTC.

This clonotype was seen repeatedly, ten times or more. The chain combines TRBV20-1 with TRBJ2-7; TRBD1 might be the D (6 bases). V was clipped by 3 bases and J by 3 bases, with 12 bases between them. Germline-derived CDR1 and CDR2 are DFQATT and SNEGSKA (reference sequence). CDR3 length: 13 amino acids. DNA for the CDR3: TGCAGTGCTAGGTTGCGCAGGGGCTACGAGCAGTACTTC. Translating gives CSARLRRGYEQYF.

The rearrangement uses TRBV29-1 and TRBJ2-7, with 8 bases aligning to TRBD2. The germline V gene encodes CDR1 SQVTM and CDR2 ANQGSEA. The junction had 15 bases not matched to a gene; V was cut back by 4 bases and J by 4 bases. CDR3 length: 16 residues. DNA for the CDR3: TGCAGCGTTGTAACCCTAAAGCGGGAGTACGGGTACGAGCAGTACTTC. It translates to CSVVTLKREYGYEQYF.

The chain couples TRBV5-4 to TRBJ2-7; 7 nucleotides agree with TRBD1. V lost 1 base, J lost 3 bases, and 4 bases stayed unmatched. The CDR3 is 14 residues long. Germline V CDR1 and CDR2: SGHNT, YYREEE (reference sequence). The CDR3, as DNA: TGTGCCAGCAGCTTGCGACAGGGTAACTACGAGCAGTACTTC. Residues: CASSLRQGNYEQYF.

The table lists this clonotype with a few counts. The chain recombines TRBV10-3 with TRBJ1-1; D gene unclear. Trimming shortened V by 4 bases and J by 7 bases, and 16 bases separated the two germline ends. The germline V gene has CDR1 ENHRY and CDR2 SYGVKD. The CDR3 contains 14 residues. Here the CDR3 DNA reads TGTGCCATCAGTGGAGGACCAGCTCGGGATGAAGCTTTCTTT. The encoded protein is CAISGGPARDEAFF.

This clonotype was observed a handful of times. V and J are TRBV7-2 and TRBJ2-3; 10 bases are a match to TRBD1. The CDR3 extends over 15 amino acids. With 3 bases clipped from V and 4 bases from J, the junction kept 4 bases outside the gene matches. Germline CDR1 and CDR2: SGHTA and FQGNSA. CDR3 protein: CASSFDRGRSDTQYF. CDR3 bases: TGTGCCAGCAGCTTCGACAGGGGGCGTTCAGATACGCAGTATTTT.

The table lists this clonotype with a few counts. The chain recombines TRBV20-1 with TRBJ2-3, with 7 bases aligning to TRBD2. J lost 2 bases, V lost 8 bases, and 7 bases had no gene match. Germline values: CDR1 DFQATT, CDR2 SNEGSKA (reference sequence). The CDR3 has 13 residues. As DNA, the CDR3 is TGCAGTCTGGGGGGGAGGACCACAGATACGCAGTATTTT. As protein: CSLGGRTTDTQYF.

This clonotype appeared a few times. The CDR3 protein is CASTGSASGRRSSYEQYF. For the CDR3, the DNA is TGTGCCAGCACCGGATCGGCTAGCGGGAGGCGAAGCTCCTACGAGCAGTACTTC. This chain joins TRBV28 and TRBJ2-7; 11 bases line up with TRBD2. Germline-derived CDR1 and CDR2 are MDHEN and SYDVKM. This CDR3 spans 18 amino acids. J gave up 0 bases and V 7 bases, and 14 bases lay outside the gene matches.

The genes are TRBV20-1 and TRBJ2-5; 11 bases align to TRBD2. CDR1 is DFQATT, CDR2 SNEGSKA, per germline (reference sequence). The length of the CDR3 is 17 residues. Germline trimming cut 0 bases from V and 4 bases from J; bases unmatched to any gene: 10. The CDR3 bases are TGCAGTGCTAGAGATCCTAGGGTAGCGGGAGGGATAGAGACCCAGTACTTC. Translating it yields CSARDPRVAGGIETQYF.

The rearrangement uses TRBV7-3 and TRBJ1-1; D remains unclear. V was cut by 1 base and J by 0 bases, with 3 bases left in between. Germline V gives CDR1 SGHTA, CDR2 FQGTGA. This CDR3 is 13 amino acids long. In DNA form, the CDR3 reads TGTGCCAGCAGCTTAAGCGTGAACACTGAAGCTTTCTTT. It specifies CASSLSVNTEAFF.

This clonotype was recorded only once. CDR3 protein: CASRTGAVWNTEAFF. CDR3 DNA: TGTGCCAGCAGGACAGGGGCGGTCTGGAACACTGAAGCTTTCTTT. The gene calls are TRBV27 and TRBJ1-1; 8 bases align to TRBD1. The CDR3 has 15 amino acids. The germline gives CDR1 MNHEY, CDR2 SMNVEV (reference sequence). With 6 bases clipped from V and 1 base from J, the junction kept 7 bases outside the gene matches.

This clonotype was counted a few times. The chain links TRBV6-6 to TRBJ2-7; D may match TRBD1 or TRBD2 (5 bases each). This CDR3 spans 16 amino acids. Germline V gives CDR1 MNHNY, CDR2 SVGAGI (reference sequence). With 2 bases removed from V and 1 base from J, the gap between germline ends came to 15 bases. CDR3 sequence: CASSYVRGRPSYEQYF. In DNA form, the CDR3 reads TGTGCCAGCAGTTACGTGAGGGGTAGACCTTCCTACGAGCAGTACTTC.

Only a few counts were recorded for this clonotype. The chain combines TRBV7-2 with TRBJ2-1; 8 positions agree with TRBD2. This CDR3 comprises 15 residues. The V and J ends lost 2 bases and 2 bases, in that order; junction bases with no gene match: 2. CDR1 is SGHTA, CDR2 FQGNSA, per germline. CDR3 sequence (DNA): TGTGCCAGCAGCTTAACTAGCGGAGCCTACAATGAGCAGTTCTTC. It yields the protein CASSLTSGAYNEQFF.

V gene TRBV3-1 combines with J gene TRBJ1-3; D ambiguous. The germline V gene encodes CDR1 LGHDT and CDR2 YNNKEL (reference sequence). CDR3 size: 17 residues. Trimming took off 4 bases at V and 6 bases at J, with 22 bases between the two ends. CDR3: CASSLSGSGRNLNTIYF. As DNA, the CDR3 is TGTGCCAGCAGCCTAAGCGGGTCTGGAAGGAATTTAAACACCATATATTTT.

This clonotype came up a few times. This chain connects TRBV28 to TRBJ1-1, with 7 bases fitting TRBD1. Germline assignment: CDR1 MDHEN and CDR2 SYDVKM. The CDR3 is 14 residues long. V gave up 5 bases and J gave up 0 bases; unmatched junction bases: 3. CDR3 DNA: TGTGCCAGCAGTAGGGACAGCTTGAACACTGAAGCTTTCTTT. Its translation is CASSRDSLNTEAFF.

This clonotype was counted only a few times. This chain uses TRBV5-1 with TRBJ2-3, with 7 positions matching TRBD2. The CDR3 has 14 residues. Germline CDR1 is SGHRS and CDR2 is YFSETQ. Trimming removed 3 bases from V and 4 bases from J; junction bases left unmatched: 5. CDR3 protein: CASSSGTNSDTQYF. CDR3 DNA sequence: TGCGCCAGCAGCTCCGGGACTAACTCAGATACGCAGTATTTT.

This clonotype was found a few times. The chain uses TRBV9 and TRBJ2-3, with 8 bases lining up with TRBD1. J lost 6 bases, V lost 3 bases, and 6 bases had no gene match. The CDR3 is 14 amino acids. Germline lookup yields CDR1 SGDLS and CDR2 YYNGEE. CDR3: CASSAQGGTDTQYF. The CDR3 DNA reads TGTGCCAGCAGCGCACAGGGGGGAACGGATACGCAGTATTTT.